The T cell receptor beta chain described here comes from a study of blood T cell repertoires in COVID-19. Enrolled during active infection, Seattle patients were then followed longitudinally. Per the germline V gene, CDR1 is SGHRS and CDR2 is YFSETQ. The CDR3 is made up of 13 amino acids. With 4 bases removed from V and 5 bases from J, the gap between germline ends came to 12 bases. Here immunoSEQ multiplex PCR was the method, and the copy in TCRdb shows in-frame clones only, minus some. The top ten hold under 6.5% of the sample, which has some 73,000 clones, approximately 86% seen once. The source is a man older than 75 with COVID-19, enrolled during active disease. The material sequenced was peripheral blood. This chain connects TRBV5-1 to TRBJ2-5; no clear D. The DNA for the CDR3 is TGCGCCAGCAGCCCGTATGGAGCCGAGACCCAGTACTTC. The encoded protein is CASSPYGAETQYF.